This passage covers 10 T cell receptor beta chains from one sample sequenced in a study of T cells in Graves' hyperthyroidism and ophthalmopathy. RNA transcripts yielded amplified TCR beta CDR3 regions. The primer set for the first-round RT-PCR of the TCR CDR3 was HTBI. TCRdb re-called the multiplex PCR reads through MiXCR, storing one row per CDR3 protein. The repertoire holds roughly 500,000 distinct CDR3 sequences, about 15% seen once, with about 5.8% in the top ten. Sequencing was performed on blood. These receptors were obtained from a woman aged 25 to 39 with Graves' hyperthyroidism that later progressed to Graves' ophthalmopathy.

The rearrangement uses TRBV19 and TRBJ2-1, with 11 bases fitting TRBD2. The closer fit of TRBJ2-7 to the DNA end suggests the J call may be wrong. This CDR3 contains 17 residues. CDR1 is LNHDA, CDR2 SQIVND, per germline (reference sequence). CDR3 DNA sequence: TGTGCCAGTAAAGGACTAGCGGGCACAATTAGGGGCAATGAGCAGTACTTC. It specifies CASKGLAGTIRGNEQYF.

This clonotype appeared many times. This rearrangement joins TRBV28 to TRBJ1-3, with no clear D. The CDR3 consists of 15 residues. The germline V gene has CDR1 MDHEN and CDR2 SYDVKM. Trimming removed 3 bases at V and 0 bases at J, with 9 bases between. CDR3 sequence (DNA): TGTGCCAGCAGTTTGACATCGAACTCTGGAAACACCATATATTTT. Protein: CASSLTSNSGNTIYF.

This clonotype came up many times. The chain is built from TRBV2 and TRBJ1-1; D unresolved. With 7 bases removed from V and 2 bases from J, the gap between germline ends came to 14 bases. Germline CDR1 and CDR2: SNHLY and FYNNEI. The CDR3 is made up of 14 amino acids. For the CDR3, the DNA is TGTGCCAGCACCCTGGCTATAATTAACACTGAAGCTTTCTTT. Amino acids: CASTLAIINTEAFF.

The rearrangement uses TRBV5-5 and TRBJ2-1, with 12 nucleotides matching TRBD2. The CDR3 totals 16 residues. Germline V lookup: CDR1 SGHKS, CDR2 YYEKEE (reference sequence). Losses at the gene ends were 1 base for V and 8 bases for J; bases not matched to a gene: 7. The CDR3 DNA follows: TGTGCCAGCAGCTTGTGGTCTAGCGGGAGGGCCGATGAGCAGTTCTTC. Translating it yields CASSLWSSGRADEQFF.

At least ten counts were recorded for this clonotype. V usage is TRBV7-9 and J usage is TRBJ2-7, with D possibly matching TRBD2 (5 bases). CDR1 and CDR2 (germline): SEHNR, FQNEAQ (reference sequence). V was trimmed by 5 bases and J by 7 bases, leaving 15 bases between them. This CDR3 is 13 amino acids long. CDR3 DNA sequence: TGTGCCAGCAGCCACGACCCTTCGGGGGAGCAGTACTTC. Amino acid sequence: CASSHDPSGEQYF.

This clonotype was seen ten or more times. Here the CDR3 DNA reads TGTGCCAGCACCCTAGGGGTTACCGGGGAGCTGTTTTTT. This codes for CASTLGVTGELFF. The chain recombines TRBV6-1 with TRBJ2-2; weak D call: TRBD1 (5 bases). Trimming removed 7 bases at V and 5 bases at J, with 11 bases between. This CDR3 comprises 13 residues. Germline V gives CDR1 MNHNS, CDR2 SASEGT.

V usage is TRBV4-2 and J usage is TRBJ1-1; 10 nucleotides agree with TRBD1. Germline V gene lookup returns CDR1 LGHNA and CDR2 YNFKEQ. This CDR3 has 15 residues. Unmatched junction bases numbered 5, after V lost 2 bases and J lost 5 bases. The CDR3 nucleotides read TGTGCCAGCAGCCAAAAGGACAGGGGGGAAACTGAAGCTTTCTTT. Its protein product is CASSQKDRGETEAFF.

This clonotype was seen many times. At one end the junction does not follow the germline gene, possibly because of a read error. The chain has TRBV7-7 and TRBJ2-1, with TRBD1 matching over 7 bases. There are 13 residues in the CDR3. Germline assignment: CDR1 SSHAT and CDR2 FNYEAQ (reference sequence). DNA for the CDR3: TGTGCTAGCAGCCCTACAGGGGTAGGTGAGCAGTTCTTC. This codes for CASSPTGVGEQFF.

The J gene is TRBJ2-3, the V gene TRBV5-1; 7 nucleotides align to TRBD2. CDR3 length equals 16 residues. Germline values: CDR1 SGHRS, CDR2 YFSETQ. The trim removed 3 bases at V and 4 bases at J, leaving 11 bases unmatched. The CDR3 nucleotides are TGCGCCAGCAGCTCAACACTAGAGGGAGGGGCAGATACGCAGTATTTT. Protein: CASSSTLEGGADTQYF. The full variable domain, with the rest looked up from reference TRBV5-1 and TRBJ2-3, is KAGVTQTPRYLIKTRGQQVTLSCSPISGHRSVSWYQQTPGQGLQFLFEYFSETQRNKGNFPGRFSGRQFSNSRSEMNVSTLELGDSALYLCASSSTLEGGADTQYFGPGTRLTVL.

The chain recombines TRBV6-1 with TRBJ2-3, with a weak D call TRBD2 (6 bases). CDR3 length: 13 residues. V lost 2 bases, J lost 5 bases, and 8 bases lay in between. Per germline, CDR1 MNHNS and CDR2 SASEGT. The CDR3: CASSEMGGDTQYF. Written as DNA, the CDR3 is TGTGCCAGCAGTGAAATGGGAGGAGATACGCAGTATTTT.